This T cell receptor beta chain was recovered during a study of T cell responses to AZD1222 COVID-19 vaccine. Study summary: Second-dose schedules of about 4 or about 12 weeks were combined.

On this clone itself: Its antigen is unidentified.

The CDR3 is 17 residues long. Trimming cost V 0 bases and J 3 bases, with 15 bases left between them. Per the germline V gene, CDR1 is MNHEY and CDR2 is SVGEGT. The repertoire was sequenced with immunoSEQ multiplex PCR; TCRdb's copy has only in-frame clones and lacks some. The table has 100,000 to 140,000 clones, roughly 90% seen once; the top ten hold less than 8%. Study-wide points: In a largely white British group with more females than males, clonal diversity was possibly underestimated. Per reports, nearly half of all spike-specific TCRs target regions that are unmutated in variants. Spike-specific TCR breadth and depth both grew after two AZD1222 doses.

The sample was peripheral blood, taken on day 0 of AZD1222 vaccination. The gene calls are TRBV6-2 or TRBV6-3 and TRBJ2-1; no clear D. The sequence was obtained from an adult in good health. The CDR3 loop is CASSYSEKGGNYNEQFF. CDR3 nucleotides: TGTGCCAGCAGTTACTCGGAGAAAGGTGGGAACTACAATGAGCAGTTCTTC.